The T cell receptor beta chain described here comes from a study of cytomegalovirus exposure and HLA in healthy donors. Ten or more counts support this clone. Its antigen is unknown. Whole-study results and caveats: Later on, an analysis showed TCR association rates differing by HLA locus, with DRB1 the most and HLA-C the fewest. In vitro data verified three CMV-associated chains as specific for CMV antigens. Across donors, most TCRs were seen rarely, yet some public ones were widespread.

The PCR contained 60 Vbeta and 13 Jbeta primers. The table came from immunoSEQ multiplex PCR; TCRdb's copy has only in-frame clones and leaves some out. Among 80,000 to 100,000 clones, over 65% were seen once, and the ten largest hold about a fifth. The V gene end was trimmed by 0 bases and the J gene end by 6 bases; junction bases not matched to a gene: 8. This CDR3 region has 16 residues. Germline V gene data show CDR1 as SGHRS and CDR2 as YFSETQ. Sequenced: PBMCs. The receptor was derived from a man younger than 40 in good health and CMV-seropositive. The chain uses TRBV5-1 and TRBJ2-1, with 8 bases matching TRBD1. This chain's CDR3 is CASSLGGQGSANEQFF. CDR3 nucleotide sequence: TGCGCCAGCAGCTTGGGAGGACAGGGTAGTGCCAATGAGCAGTTCTTC.